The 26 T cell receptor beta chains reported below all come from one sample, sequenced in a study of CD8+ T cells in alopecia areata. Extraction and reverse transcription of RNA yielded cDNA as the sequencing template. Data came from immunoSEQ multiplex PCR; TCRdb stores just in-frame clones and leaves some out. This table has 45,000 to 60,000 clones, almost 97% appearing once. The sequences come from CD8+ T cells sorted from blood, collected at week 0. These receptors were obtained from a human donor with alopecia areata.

CDR3 loop: CASSQVPGHFQETQYF. CDR3 in DNA: TGCGCCAGCAGCCAAGTGCCGGGACACTTCCAAGAGACCCAGTACTTC. The V gene is TRBV4-1, the J gene TRBJ2-5, with D perhaps matching TRBD1 (6 bases). Germline-derived CDR1 and CDR2 are MGHRA and YSYEKL. The V and J ends lost 1 base and 1 base respectively, with 13 bases between them. The CDR3 has 16 residues.

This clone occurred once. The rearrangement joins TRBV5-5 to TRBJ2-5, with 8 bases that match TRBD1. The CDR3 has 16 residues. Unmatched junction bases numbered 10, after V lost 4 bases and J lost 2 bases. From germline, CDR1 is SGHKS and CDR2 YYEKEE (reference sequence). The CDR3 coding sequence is TGTGCCAGCAGCCCATTCGGGACAGGAGCTCAAGAGACCCAGTACTTC. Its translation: CASSPFGTGAQETQYF.

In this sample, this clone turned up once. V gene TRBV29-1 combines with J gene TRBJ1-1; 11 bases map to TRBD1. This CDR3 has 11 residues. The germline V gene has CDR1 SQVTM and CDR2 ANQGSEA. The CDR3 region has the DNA TGCGGAACGGACAGGGGGCAAGTAGCTTTCTTT. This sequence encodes CGTDRGQVAFF.

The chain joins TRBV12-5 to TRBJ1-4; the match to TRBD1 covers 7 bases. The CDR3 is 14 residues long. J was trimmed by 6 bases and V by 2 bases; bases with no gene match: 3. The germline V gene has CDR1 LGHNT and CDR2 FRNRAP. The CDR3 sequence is CASGLSQGDEKLFF. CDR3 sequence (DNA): TGTGCTAGTGGTTTGAGTCAGGGGGATGAAAAACTGTTTTTT.

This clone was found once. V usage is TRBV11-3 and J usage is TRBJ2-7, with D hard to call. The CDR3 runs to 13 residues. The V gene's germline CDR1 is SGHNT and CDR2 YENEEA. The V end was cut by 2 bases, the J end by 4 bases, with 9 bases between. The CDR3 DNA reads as TGTGCCAGCAGCTTAATACCAGGTTACGAGCAGTACTTC. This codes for CASSLIPGYEQYF.

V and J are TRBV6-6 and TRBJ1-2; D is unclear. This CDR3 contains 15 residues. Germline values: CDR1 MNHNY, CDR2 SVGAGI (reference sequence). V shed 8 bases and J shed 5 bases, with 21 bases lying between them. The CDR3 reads CASLGVISGIYGYTF. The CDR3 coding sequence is TGTGCCAGCCTTGGGGTTATCTCCGGCATATATGGCTACACCTTC.

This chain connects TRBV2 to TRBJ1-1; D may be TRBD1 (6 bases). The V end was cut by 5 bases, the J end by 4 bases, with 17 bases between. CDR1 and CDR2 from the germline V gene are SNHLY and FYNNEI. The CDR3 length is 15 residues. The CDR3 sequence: CASSTDSLVSTEAFF. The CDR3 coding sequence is TGTGCCAGCAGTACGGACAGCTTAGTTAGCACTGAAGCTTTCTTT.

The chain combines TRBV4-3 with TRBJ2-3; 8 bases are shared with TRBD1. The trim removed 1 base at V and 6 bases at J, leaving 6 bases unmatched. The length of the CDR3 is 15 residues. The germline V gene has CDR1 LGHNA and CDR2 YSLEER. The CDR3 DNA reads TGCGCCAGCAGCCAAGTGGGCAGGGGGCAGGATACGCAGTATTTT. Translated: CASSQVGRGQDTQYF.

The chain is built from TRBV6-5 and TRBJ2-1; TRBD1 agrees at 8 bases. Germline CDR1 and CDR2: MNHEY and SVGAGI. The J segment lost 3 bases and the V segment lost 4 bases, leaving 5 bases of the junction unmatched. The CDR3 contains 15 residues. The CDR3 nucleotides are TGTGCCAGCAGTTCCGACAGGGGTATCTACAATGAGCAGTTCTTC. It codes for CASSSDRGIYNEQFF.

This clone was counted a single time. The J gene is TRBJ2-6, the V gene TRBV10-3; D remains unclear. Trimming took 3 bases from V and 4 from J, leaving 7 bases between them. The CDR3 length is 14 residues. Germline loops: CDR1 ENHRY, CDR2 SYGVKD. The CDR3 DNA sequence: TGTGCCATCAGTGATTCTCCAGGGGCCAACGTCCTGACTTTC. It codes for CAISDSPGANVLTF.

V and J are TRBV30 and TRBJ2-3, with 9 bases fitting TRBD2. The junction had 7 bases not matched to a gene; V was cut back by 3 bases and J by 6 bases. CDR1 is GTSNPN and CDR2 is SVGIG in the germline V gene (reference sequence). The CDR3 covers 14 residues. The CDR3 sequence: CAWSRAGGLDTQYF. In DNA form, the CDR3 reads TGTGCCTGGAGCCGAGCGGGGGGTTTGGATACGCAGTATTTT.

Here the CDR3 DNA reads TGTGCCAGCAGCTTACACCAGGGGGCTAACTACGAGCAGTACTTC. Its translation: CASSLHQGANYEQYF. The chain has TRBV7-2 and TRBJ2-7; 8 bases are a match to TRBD1. The V gene end was trimmed by 2 bases and the J gene end by 3 bases; junction bases not matched to a gene: 6. Germline V gene lookup returns CDR1 SGHTA and CDR2 FQGNSA. There are 15 residues in the CDR3.

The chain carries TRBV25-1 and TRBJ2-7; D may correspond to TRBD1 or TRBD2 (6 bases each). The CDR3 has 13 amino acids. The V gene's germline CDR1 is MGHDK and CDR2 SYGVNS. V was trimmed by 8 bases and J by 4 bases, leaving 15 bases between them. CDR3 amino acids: CASSHKGGYEQYF. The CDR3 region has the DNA TGTGCCAGCTCACACAAAGGGGGGTACGAGCAGTACTTC.

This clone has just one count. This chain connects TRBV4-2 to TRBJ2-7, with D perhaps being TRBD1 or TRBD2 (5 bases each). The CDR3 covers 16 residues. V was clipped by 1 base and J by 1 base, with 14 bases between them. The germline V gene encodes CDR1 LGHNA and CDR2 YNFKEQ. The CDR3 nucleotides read TGTGCCAGCAGCCAAGCACTAGGGCAGGGATCCTACGAGCAGTACTTC. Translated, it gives CASSQALGQGSYEQYF.

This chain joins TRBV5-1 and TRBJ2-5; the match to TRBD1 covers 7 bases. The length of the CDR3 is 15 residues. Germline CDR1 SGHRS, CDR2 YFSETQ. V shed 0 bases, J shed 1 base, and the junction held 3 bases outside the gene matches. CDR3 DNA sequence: TGCGCCAGCAGCTTGGTCGGGACAGTCCAAGAGACCCAGTACTTC. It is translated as CASSLVGTVQETQYF. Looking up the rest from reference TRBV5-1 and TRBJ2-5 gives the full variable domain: KAGVTQTPRYLIKTRGQQVTLSCSPISGHRSVSWYQQTPGQGLQFLFEYFSETQRNKGNFPGRFSGRQFSNSRSEMNVSTLELGDSALYLCASSLVGTVQETQYFGPGTRLLVL.

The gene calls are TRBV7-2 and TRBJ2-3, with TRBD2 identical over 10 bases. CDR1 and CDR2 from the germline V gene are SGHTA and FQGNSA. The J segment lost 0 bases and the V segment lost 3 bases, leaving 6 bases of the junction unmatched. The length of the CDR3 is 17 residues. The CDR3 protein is CASSLYSSGGSTDTQYF. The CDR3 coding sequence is TGTGCCAGCAGCTTGTACTCTAGCGGGGGAAGCACAGATACGCAGTATTTT.

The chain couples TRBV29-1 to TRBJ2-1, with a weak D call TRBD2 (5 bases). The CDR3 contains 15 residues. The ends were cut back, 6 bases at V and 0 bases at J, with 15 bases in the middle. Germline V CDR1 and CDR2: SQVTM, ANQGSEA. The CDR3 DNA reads TGCAGCGTGCCGGACTGGTCGGTCTCCTACAATGAGCAGTTCTTC. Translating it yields CSVPDWSVSYNEQFF.

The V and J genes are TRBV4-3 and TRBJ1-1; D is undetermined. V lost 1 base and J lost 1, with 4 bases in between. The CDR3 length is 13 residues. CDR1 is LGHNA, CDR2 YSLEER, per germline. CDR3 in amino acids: CASSQVPNTEAFF. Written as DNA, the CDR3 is TGCGCCAGCAGCCAAGTCCCGAACACTGAAGCTTTCTTT.

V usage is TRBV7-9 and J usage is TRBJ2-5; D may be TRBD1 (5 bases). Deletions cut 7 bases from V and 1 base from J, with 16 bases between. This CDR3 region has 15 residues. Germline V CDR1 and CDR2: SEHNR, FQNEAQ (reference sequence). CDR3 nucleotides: TGTGCCAGCAACACGGCGGAACAGGCCCAAGAGACCCAGTACTTC. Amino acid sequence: CASNTAEQAQETQYF.

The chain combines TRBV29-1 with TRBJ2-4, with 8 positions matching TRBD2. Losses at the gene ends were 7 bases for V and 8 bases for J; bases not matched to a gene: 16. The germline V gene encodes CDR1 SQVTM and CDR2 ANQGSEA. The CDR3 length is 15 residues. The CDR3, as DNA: TGCAGCGCGCTGGTTATCGGGGGGGCTCAGGACATTCAGTACTTC. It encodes CSALVIGGAQDIQYF.

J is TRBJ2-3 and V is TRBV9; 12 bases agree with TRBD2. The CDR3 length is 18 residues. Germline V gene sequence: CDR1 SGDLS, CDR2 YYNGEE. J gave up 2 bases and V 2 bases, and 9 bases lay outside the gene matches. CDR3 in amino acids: CASSVGTSGGKLTDTQYF. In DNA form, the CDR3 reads TGTGCCAGCAGCGTGGGTACTAGCGGGGGGAAACTCACAGATACGCAGTATTTT.

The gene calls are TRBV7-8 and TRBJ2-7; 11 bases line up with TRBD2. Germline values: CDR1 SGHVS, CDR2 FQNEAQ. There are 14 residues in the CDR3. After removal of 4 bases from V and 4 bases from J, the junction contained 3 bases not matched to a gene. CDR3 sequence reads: CASSSRLAGYEQYF. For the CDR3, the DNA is TGTGCCAGCAGCTCCCGACTAGCGGGGTACGAGCAGTACTTC.

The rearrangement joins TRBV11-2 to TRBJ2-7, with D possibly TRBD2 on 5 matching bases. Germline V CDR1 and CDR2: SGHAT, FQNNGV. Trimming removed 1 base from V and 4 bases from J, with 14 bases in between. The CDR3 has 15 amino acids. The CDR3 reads CASSLGYGIGYEQYF. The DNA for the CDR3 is TGTGCCAGCAGCTTAGGCTACGGGATCGGGTACGAGCAGTACTTC. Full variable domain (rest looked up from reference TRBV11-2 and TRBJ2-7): EAGVAQSPRYKIIEKRQSVAFWCNPISGHATLYWYQQILGQGPKLLIQFQNNGVVDDSQLPKDRFSAERLKGVDSTLKIQPAKLEDSAVYLCASSLGYGIGYEQYFGPGTRLTVT.

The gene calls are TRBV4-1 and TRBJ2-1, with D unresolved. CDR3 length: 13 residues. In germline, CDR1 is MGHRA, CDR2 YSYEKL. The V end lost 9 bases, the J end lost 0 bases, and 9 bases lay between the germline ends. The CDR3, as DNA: TGCGCCAGTTCTCGGAGCTCCTACAATGAGCAGTTCTTC. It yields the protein CASSRSSYNEQFF.

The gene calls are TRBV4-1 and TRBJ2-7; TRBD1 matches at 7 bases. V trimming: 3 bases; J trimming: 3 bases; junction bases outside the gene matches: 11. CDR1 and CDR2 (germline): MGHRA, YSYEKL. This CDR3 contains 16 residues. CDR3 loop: CASSHIAGDSFYEQYF. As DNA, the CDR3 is TGCGCCAGCAGCCATATCGCCGGGGACAGTTTCTACGAGCAGTACTTC.

The DNA of the CDR3 is TGTGCCAGCAGTTACTCCCAGGGACACTACTCCTACGAGCAGTACTTC. Protein product: CASSYSQGHYSYEQYF. V is TRBV6-5 and J is TRBJ2-7, with D perhaps TRBD1 (6 bases). The germline gives CDR1 MNHEY, CDR2 SVGAGI. The ends were cut back, 0 bases at V and 0 bases at J, with 12 bases in the middle. The CDR3 extends over 16 amino acids.